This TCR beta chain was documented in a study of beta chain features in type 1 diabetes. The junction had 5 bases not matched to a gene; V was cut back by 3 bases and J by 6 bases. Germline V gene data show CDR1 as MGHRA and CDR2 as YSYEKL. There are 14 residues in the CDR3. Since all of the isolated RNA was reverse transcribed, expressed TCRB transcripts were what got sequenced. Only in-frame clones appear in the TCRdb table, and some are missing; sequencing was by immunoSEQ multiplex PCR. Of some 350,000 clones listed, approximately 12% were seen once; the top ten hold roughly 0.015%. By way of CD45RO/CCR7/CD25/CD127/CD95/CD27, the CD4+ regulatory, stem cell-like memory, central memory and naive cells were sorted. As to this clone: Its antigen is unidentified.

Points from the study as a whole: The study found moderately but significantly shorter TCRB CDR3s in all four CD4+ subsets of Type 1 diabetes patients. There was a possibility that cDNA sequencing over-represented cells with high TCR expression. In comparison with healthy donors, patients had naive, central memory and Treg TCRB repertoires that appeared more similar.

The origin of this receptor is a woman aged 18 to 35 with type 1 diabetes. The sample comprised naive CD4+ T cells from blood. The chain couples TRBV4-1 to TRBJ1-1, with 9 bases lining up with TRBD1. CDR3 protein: CASSHPGQGPEAFF. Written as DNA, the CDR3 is TGCGCCAGCAGCCATCCCGGACAGGGGCCTGAAGCTTTCTTT.